This TCR beta chain comes out of a study of chemoradiotherapy in HPV16-positive cancers. Sequenced by immunoSEQ multiplex PCR; TCRdb stores in-frame clones only, minus some. The repertoire holds roughly 40,000 clones, with around 82% as singletons. Study outcomes and limitations: HPV-specific T cells were functionally defined from only a couple of HPV16-positive patients.

As to this clone: Its antigen is not known.

Per germline, CDR1 SGHVS and CDR2 FNYEAQ. The CDR3 covers 16 residues. V was pared by 1 base and J by 7 bases, with 14 bases between. The input for sequencing was blood, taken from a patient who underwent chemoradiotherapy. V is TRBV7-6 and J is TRBJ1-6; a possible D gene is TRBD1 (5 bases). This clonotype was obtained from a human donor with HPV-associated anogenital cancer. CDR3 DNA: TGTGCCAGCAGCTTAGGGCCCGCGGGACTCAATTCACCCCTCCACTTT. It encodes CASSLGPAGLNSPLHF.